The 16 T cell receptor beta chains in this list originate from one sample, sequenced in a study of T cells in women clearing cervical HPV infection. Some clones are missing from TCRdb's copy, which holds only in-frame ones; the method was immunoSEQ multiplex PCR. This table holds tens of thousands of clones. Sequencing input: blood buffy coat. The origin of the receptors is a woman aged 18 to 75 with a cervical HPV16 infection that either progressed to CIN3+ or cleared (not recorded which).

Remarks on this clone: Read coverage stops 3 residues before the CDR3 terminus; the germline J gene supplies the remainder. The chain links TRBV7-8 to TRBJ2-2; 10 positions agree with TRBD2. The CDR3 totals 16 residues. CDR1 and CDR2 (germline): SGHVS, FQNEAQ. The J segment lost 7 bases and the V segment lost 3 bases, leaving 8 bases of the junction unmatched. CDR3 DNA (partial): TGTGCCAGCAGCTTCTACGGACTAGCGGTTGGCGGGGAG. This translates into CASSFYGLAVGGE. The full CDR3 is CASSFYGLAVGGELFF.

A note on this clone: The read halts 3 residues ahead of the CDR3 end, with the missing end drawn from the germline J gene. V and J are TRBV14 and TRBJ2-3; D may match TRBD1 or TRBD2 (5 bases each). CDR1 is SGHDN and CDR2 is FVKESK in the germline V gene. The CDR3 spans 12 residues. CDR3 loop: CASSQLGETQYF. Incomplete CDR3 DNA: TGTGCCAGCAGCCAACTAGGGGAGACG.

About this clone: The read finishes 3 residues shy of the CDR3 end, and the germline J gene is used to complete it. The chain combines TRBV7-9 with TRBJ1-5; D remains unclear. Germline V lookup: CDR1 SEHNR, CDR2 FQNEAQ (reference sequence). The CDR3 loop spans 12 amino acids. The CDR3 DNA, read in part, is TGTGCCAGCACCGGGGAGGGCGGCCCC. Protein: CASTGEGGP. The full CDR3 protein is CASTGEGGPQHF.

Worth noting for this clone: The read halts 3 residues ahead of the CDR3 end, with the missing end drawn from the germline J gene. The rearrangement links TRBV20-1 to TRBJ2-3; 11 bases are a match to TRBD2. After removal of 6 bases from V and 2 bases from J, the junction contained 10 bases not matched to a gene. The CDR3 is 16 amino acids. Germline V gene lookup returns CDR1 DFQATT and CDR2 SNEGSKA (reference sequence). CDR3 in amino acids: CSALRLAGLLTDTQYF. CDR3 bases read: TGCAGTGCGTTAAGACTAGCGGGATTACTCACAGATACG.

Concerning this clone itself: The read finishes 3 residues shy of the CDR3 end, and the germline J gene is used to complete it. The chain carries TRBV5-8 and TRBJ1-1, with D tentatively TRBD1 (5 bases). The germline V and J ends were trimmed by 6 bases and 3 bases, with 12 bases remaining between them. Germline V CDR1 and CDR2: SGHTS, YDEGEE. This CDR3 contains 13 residues. The CDR3 bases that were read are TGTGCCAGCATTTCAGGGCGGCACACTGAA. Amino acid sequence: CASISGRHTE. The full CDR3 is CASISGRHTEAFF.

By frequency, this clone is medium-sized. The read stops 3 residues short of the end of the CDR3; the missing end is completed from the germline J gene. The V call is TRBV10-1, the J call TRBJ2-3, with 7 bases lining up with TRBD2. CDR1 is WNHNN, CDR2 SYGVQD, per germline (reference sequence). The V gene end was trimmed by 8 bases and the J gene end by 8 bases; junction bases not matched to a gene: 13. CDR3 length equals 14 residues. CDR3: CASDRLARRGTQYF. Incomplete CDR3 DNA: TGCGCCAGCGATAGACTAGCACGTCGTGGTACG.

A word on this clone: Sequencing ends 3 residues short of the CDR3 end; the germline J gene provides the rest. The V gene is TRBV7-9, the J gene TRBJ2-2, with 8 nucleotides matching TRBD2. The V gene's germline CDR1 is SEHNR and CDR2 FQNEAQ (reference sequence). The V segment lost 7 bases and the J segment 0 bases; nucleotides outside the gene matches: 4. The CDR3 loop spans 15 amino acids. CDR3 DNA (partial): TGTGCCAGCACAGGACTAGCCTCGAACACCGGGGAG. This encodes CASTGLASNTGE. The whole CDR3 reads CASTGLASNTGELFF.

Comments on this clone: The read ends 3 residues before the CDR3 terminus; that terminus is restored from the germline J gene. The J gene is TRBJ2-7, the V gene TRBV24-1, with 7 bases identical to TRBD2. The CDR3 totals 12 residues. Per the germline V gene, CDR1 is KGHDR and CDR2 is SFDVKD. The V gene end was trimmed by 5 bases and the J gene end by 4 bases; junction bases not matched to a gene: 1. Here the CDR3 reads CATSGGSYEQYF. The covered CDR3 bases are TGTGCCACCAGTGGCGGGAGTTACGAG.

For this clone: The sequence runs out 3 residues before the end of the CDR3; the remainder is reconstructed from the germline J gene. V usage is TRBV18 and J usage is TRBJ1-2; possible D gene TRBD1, 5 bases. The germline V gene has CDR1 KGHSH and CDR2 LQKENI. The CDR3 extends over 14 amino acids. The CDR3 region is CASSPRGYTDTYTF. The covered CDR3 bases are TGTGCCAGCTCACCACGGGGCTACACAGATACC.

Points on this clone: Sequencing ends 3 residues short of the CDR3 end; the germline J gene provides the rest. This rearrangement joins TRBV6-2 or TRBV6-3 to TRBJ2-1; TRBD2 aligns across 9 bases. Germline trimming cut 7 bases from V and 7 bases from J; bases unmatched to any gene: 11. The CDR3 is 15 amino acids. Germline V gene lookup returns CDR1 MNHEY and CDR2 SVGEGT. The CDR3 sequence: CASKSPTSGPNEQFF. The sequenced CDR3 bases are TGTGCCAGCAAGTCACCTACTAGCGGGCCGAATGAG.

For this clone: The CDR3 end is not reached by the read, which stops 3 residues before it; the germline J gene fills it in. The gene calls are TRBV29-1 and TRBJ2-3; weak D call: TRBD1 (5 bases). Germline V lookup: CDR1 SQVTM, CDR2 ANQGSEA. The CDR3 has 12 residues. The CDR3 bases that were read are TGCAGCGTTGAATTGGGGCTGGAGACG. This sequence encodes CSVELGLET. The complete CDR3 sequence is CSVELGLETQYF.

Comments on this clone: The read gets to within 3 residues of the CDR3 end, and the germline J gene fills in the rest. This chain connects TRBV20-1 to TRBJ2-3, with 7 bases identical to TRBD2. Germline CDR1 and CDR2: DFQATT and SNEGSKA (reference sequence). The CDR3 contains 14 residues. Unmatched junction bases numbered 4, after V lost 3 bases and J lost 1 base. The part of the CDR3 DNA that was read is TGCAGTGCTAGGCGGGGAGGGGGCACAGATACG. It translates to CSARRGGGTDT. The complete CDR3 sequence is CSARRGGGTDTQYF.

Concerning this clone: The read comes to an end 3 residues before the CDR3 does, leaving the germline J gene to fill in the end. The rearrangement joins TRBV28 to TRBJ2-7, with TRBD1 matching 8 bases. Germline assignment: CDR1 MDHEN and CDR2 SYDVKM. The CDR3 runs 13 residues. The trim removed 8 bases at V and 3 bases at J, leaving 6 bases unmatched. The DNA read from the CDR3 is TGTGCCAGCGCGACAGGGGCCCTCTACGAG. Translating it yields CASATGALYE. Given in full, the CDR3 is CASATGALYEQYF.

On this clone: The read halts 3 residues ahead of the CDR3 end, with the missing end drawn from the germline J gene. This chain uses TRBV5-1 with TRBJ2-5; unclear D gene. The length of the CDR3 is 16 residues. Trimming cost V 0 bases and J 1 base, with 13 bases left between them. The germline gives CDR1 SGHRS, CDR2 YFSETQ. The DNA read from the CDR3 is TGCGCCAGCAGCTTGGCCCTTTCGCGGATCCAAGAGACC. It codes for CASSLALSRIQET. The whole CDR3 protein reads CASSLALSRIQETQYF.

To note about this clone: The read ends 3 residues early relative to the CDR3; the germline J gene fills the gap. The chain carries TRBV19 and TRBJ1-2; D remains unclear. This CDR3 contains 20 residues. CDR1 LNHDA and CDR2 SQIVND come from the germline V gene (reference sequence). The CDR3: CASSIRRLAGDPSSYNDYTF. The sequenced part of the CDR3 DNA is TGTGCCAGTAGTATTCGCAGATTAGCGGGAGATCCCAGCTCCTACAATGAC.

Details on this clone: Coverage ceases 3 residues before the CDR3 finishes, and the germline J gene fills in the end. J is TRBJ2-7 and V is TRBV28; possible D gene TRBD2, 6 bases. The CDR3 consists of 14 residues. CDR1 and CDR2 from the germline V gene are MDHEN and SYDVKM. The V and J ends lost 2 bases and 6 bases respectively, with 14 bases between them. This chain's CDR3 is CASSLPLEGSEQYF. The DNA read from the CDR3 is TGTGCCAGCAGTTTACCTCTGGAGGGCAGCGAG.